This T cell receptor (beta chain) was sequenced for a study of T cells in Graves' hyperthyroidism and ophthalmopathy. Study overall: The initial diagnosis was the point when peripheral blood was collected, ahead of any treatment. Points from the study as a whole: Blood shared most expanded thyroid clonotypes above 0.001. In validation, the model predicted ophthalmopathy. These predictions came a median about 6.5 months before onset.

It was RNA transcripts that yielded the amplified TCR beta CDR3 regions. With the HTBI primer set, the TCR CDR3 went through a first round of RT-PCR. TCRdb itself ran the multiplex PCR reads through MiXCR, one entry per CDR3 protein. This sample carries more than 300,000 distinct CDR3 sequences, 18% of them seen once, and the ten largest clones take about 38%. This clonotype was detected many times. Its antigen is not known. Uncontrolled infection, other autoimmune disease, pregnancy or lactation disqualified patients from enrolment. The germline CDR1 and CDR2 sequences are KGHSH and LQKENI. The CDR3 runs 15 residues. J lost 4 bases, V lost 6 bases, and 7 bases had no gene match.

The receptor's source is a man between 18 and 29 years old with Graves' ophthalmopathy. The sequenced material came from blood. The J gene is TRBJ2-5, the V gene TRBV18; 11 bases map to TRBD2. In DNA, the CDR3 is TGTGCCAGCTCGGCTAGCGGGGGGTACCGAGAGACCCAGTACTTC. It is translated as CASSASGGYRETQYF.